This entry lists 5 T cell receptor beta chains sequenced from one sample in a study of T cell responses to AZD1222 COVID-19 vaccine. Using immunoSEQ multiplex PCR, the repertoire was profiled, and TCRdb retains in-frame clones only, with some absent. Seen here are a few hundred thousand clones, approximately 95% observed once, and the top ten hold about 0.5%. The specimen was peripheral blood, collected on day 0 of AZD1222 vaccination. Receptors originate from an adult in good health.

This sequence joins TRBV5-1 and TRBJ2-2; the D gene is possibly TRBD2 (5 bases). The germline V gene encodes CDR1 SGHRS and CDR2 YFSETQ. The CDR3 is 13 residues long. Trimming removed 1 base from V and 6 bases from J, with 7 bases in between. CDR3 protein: CASSLQEAGELFF. CDR3 in DNA: TGCGCCAGCAGCTTGCAGGAGGCCGGGGAGCTGTTTTTT.

V and J are TRBV9 and TRBJ2-1; D uncertain. This CDR3 comprises 14 residues. V shed 0 bases and J shed 6 bases, with 10 bases lying between them. Germline loops: CDR1 SGDLS, CDR2 YYNGEE. CDR3 coding DNA: TGTGCCAGCAGCGTAGGTAGAGTCCCCAATGAGCAGTTCTTC. Its protein is CASSVGRVPNEQFF.

The rearrangement links TRBV3-1 (or the pseudogene TRBV3-2) to TRBJ1-4, with no clear D. CDR1 LGHDT and CDR2 YNNKEL come from the germline V gene (reference sequence). Deletions cut 0 bases from V and 7 bases from J, with 18 bases between. CDR3 length equals 17 residues. The CDR3: CASSQEWTLLWGEKLFF. The CDR3 DNA sequence: TGTGCCAGCAGCCAAGAGTGGACCCTCCTGTGGGGTGAAAAACTGTTTTTT.

This chain links TRBV2 with TRBJ2-2, with 8 nucleotides matching TRBD2. The V gene's germline CDR1 is SNHLY and CDR2 FYNNEI. This CDR3 region has 15 residues. J was trimmed by 4 bases and V by 5 bases; bases with no gene match: 6. CDR3 nucleotide sequence: TGTGCCAGCAGTCCCGGGACTAGGATCACCGGGGAGCTGTTTTTT. Protein product: CASSPGTRITGELFF.

The V gene is TRBV19, the J gene TRBJ1-1, with TRBD1 matching over 10 bases. J was trimmed by 5 bases and V by 5 bases; bases with no gene match: 14. Germline CDR1 and CDR2: LNHDA and SQIVND (reference sequence). The CDR3 totals 17 residues. The CDR3 protein is CASSPRAEGQGKTEAFF. Written as DNA, the CDR3 is TGTGCCAGTAGTCCCCGGGCCGAGGGACAGGGGAAAACTGAAGCTTTCTTT.